This T cell receptor beta chain was sequenced during a study of blood T cell repertoires in COVID-19. For the study at large: Sites in the United States, Italy and Spain provided acute and convalescent COVID-19 samples. PBMCs, B-cell-depleted T cells, or T cells were the source of the cDNA or gDNA that made up the material.

The length of the CDR3 is 12 residues. CDR1 is MGHDK and CDR2 is SYGVNS in the germline V gene. V was pared by 11 bases and J by 0 bases, with 2 bases of the junction left unmatched. Original analysis: The assay estimated nucleated cells by amplifying reference gene primers. The table came from immunoSEQ multiplex PCR; TCRdb's copy has only in-frame clones and leaves some out. V and J calls plus clone size are reproduced from that table; the DNA served to infer D and trimming. Counted here are roughly 70,000 clones, about 86% occurring once; the ten biggest clones make up around 4.1%. Sequencing was performed on peripheral blood. The chain uses TRBV25-1 and TRBJ2-7; TRBD2 agrees at 9 bases. The sequence was collected from a woman in her fifties or sixties with acute or convalescent COVID-19. DNA for the CDR3: TGTGCCTCGCGGGGGGGCTCCTACGAGCAGTACTTC. Its protein product is CASRGGSYEQYF.